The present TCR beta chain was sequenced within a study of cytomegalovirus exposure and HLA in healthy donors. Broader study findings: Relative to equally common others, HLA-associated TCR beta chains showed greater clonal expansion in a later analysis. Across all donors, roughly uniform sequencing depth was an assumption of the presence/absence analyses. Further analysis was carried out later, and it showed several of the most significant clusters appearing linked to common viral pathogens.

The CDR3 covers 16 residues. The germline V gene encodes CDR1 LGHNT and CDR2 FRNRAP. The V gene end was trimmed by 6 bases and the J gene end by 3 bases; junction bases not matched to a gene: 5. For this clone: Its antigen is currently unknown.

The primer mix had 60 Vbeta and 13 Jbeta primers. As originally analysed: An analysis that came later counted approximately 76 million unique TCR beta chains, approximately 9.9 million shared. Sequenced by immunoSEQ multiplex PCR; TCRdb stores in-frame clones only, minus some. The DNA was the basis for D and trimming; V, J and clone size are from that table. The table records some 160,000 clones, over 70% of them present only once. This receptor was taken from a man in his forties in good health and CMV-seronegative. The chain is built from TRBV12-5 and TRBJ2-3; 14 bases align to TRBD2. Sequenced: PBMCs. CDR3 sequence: CASGPGLAGATDTQYF. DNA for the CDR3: TGTGCTAGTGGCCCGGGACTAGCGGGAGCAACAGATACGCAGTATTTT.